The 9 T cell receptor beta chains reported below all come from one sample, sequenced in a study of T cell responses to AZD1222 COVID-19 vaccine. Assay used: immunoSEQ multiplex PCR; TCRdb lists only in-frame clones, some missing. The sample lists about 110,000 clones, about 86% occurring once. The sample consisted of peripheral blood, taken on day 0 of AZD1222 vaccination. The receptors here all came from an adult in good health.

In DNA form, the CDR3 reads TGTGCCAGCAGTGGTCGGGGGGCCCTCGATGAGCAGTTCTTC. This translates into CASSGRGALDEQFF. The rearrangement links TRBV2 to TRBJ2-1; a possible D gene is TRBD2 (7 bases). Trimming removed 4 bases from V and 8 bases from J, with 15 bases in between. Germline values: CDR1 SNHLY, CDR2 FYNNEI. The CDR3 is 14 amino acids.

The chain recombines TRBV21-1 with TRBJ2-7; the table's D call, TRBD2, has no DNA check behind it. TRBV21-1 is an annotated pseudogene. CDR3 length: 15 residues. CDR3 protein: CASSGSGLILYEQYF. For the CDR3, the DNA is TGTGCCAGCAGCGGAAGCGGACTGATTCTCTACGAGCAGTACTTC.

The chain links TRBV7-2 to TRBJ2-7; 9 positions match TRBD1. There are 14 residues in the CDR3. Trimming took 3 bases from V and 7 from J; bases not matched to a gene: 7. CDR1 is SGHTA, CDR2 FQGNSA, per germline. In DNA form, the CDR3 reads TGTGCCAGCAGCTTCGGGACAGGGCTAGGGGAGCAGTACTTC. This translates into CASSFGTGLGEQYF.

The rearrangement uses TRBV10-1 and TRBJ1-2; weak D call: TRBD1 (5 bases). The CDR3 is made up of 15 amino acids. CDR1 is WNHNN, CDR2 SYGVQD, per germline (reference sequence). V was cut by 6 bases and J by 3 bases, with 17 bases left in between. This CDR3 is CASSHPPPGHYGYTF. The CDR3 coding sequence is TGCGCCAGCAGCCATCCCCCCCCAGGGCACTATGGCTACACCTTC.

The chain links TRBV11-1 to TRBJ1-1; no reliable D call. CDR3 length: 16 residues. V lost 3 bases, J lost 2 bases, and 16 bases lay in between. Germline values: CDR1 SGHAT, CDR2 FQDESV (reference sequence). CDR3 nucleotides: TGTGCCAGCAGCTTTTCCCCGGGTGGCAAAAACACTGAAGCTTTCTTT. Encoded protein: CASSFSPGGKNTEAFF.

V and J are TRBV6-5 and TRBJ1-1; 7 bases match TRBD1. Germline CDR1 reads MNHEY; CDR2 reads SVGAGI. Trimming removed 6 bases from V and 4 bases from J; junction bases left unmatched: 8. The CDR3 is 14 residues long. For the CDR3, the DNA is TGTGCCAGCAGACAGACAGGGCTGAGCACTGAAGCTTTCTTT. This encodes CASRQTGLSTEAFF.

The table lists this clone with a few counts. V and J are TRBV2 and TRBJ2-7; no definite D call. CDR1 is SNHLY and CDR2 is FYNNEI in the germline V gene. This CDR3 has 15 amino acids. With 8 bases removed from V and 1 base from J, the gap between germline ends came to 18 bases. In DNA, the CDR3 is TGTGCCAGCTTAAACGACCTACAGCAGTCCTACGAGCAGTACTTC. Translation: CASLNDLQQSYEQYF.

This chain joins TRBV30 and TRBJ1-4; TRBD1 aligns across 7 bases. CDR3 length: 14 residues. Per germline, CDR1 GTSNPN and CDR2 SVGIG (reference sequence). With V trimmed by 5 bases and J by 6 bases, 9 bases remained unmatched. The CDR3, as DNA: TGTGCCTGGGACGGGACAGTCCCTGATGAAAAACTGTTTTTT. This translates into CAWDGTVPDEKLFF.

J is TRBJ2-1 and V is TRBV11-2; no reliable D call. Germline CDR1 SGHAT, CDR2 FQNNGV. The CDR3 sequence is 15 residues long. With 4 bases removed from V and 0 bases from J, the gap between germline ends came to 10 bases. CDR3: CASSSYFSSYNEQFF. DNA of the CDR3: TGTGCCAGCAGCTCTTACTTCAGCTCCTACAATGAGCAGTTCTTC.